Listed below are T cell receptor beta chains from one sample, sequenced in a study of T-cell reconstitution after alpha-beta-depleted transplantation in children. TCRdb re-derived calls from the PCR reads in MiXCR, one entry per CDR3 protein. Of tens of thousands of distinct CDR3 sequences listed, about a sixth are singletons. The material was PBMCs, mostly from graft donor cells, obtained 60 days after TCRalphabeta/CD19-depleted stem cell transplant. These receptors were taken from a male patient under 10 years old who had a stem cell transplant for acute lymphoblastic leukemia, so the T cells may come from the graft donor. The CDR3 runs from the conserved cysteine through the conserved F or W. A D gene is named only where the DNA matches it firmly. Rows give clone size only sometimes, using once, few, many, or a class for an expanded clone.

V gene: TRBV12-3/TRBV12-4; J gene: TRBJ1-1; clone size: .; D gene: .; CDR3 DNA: TGTGCCAGCAGTCCACACGTCAACACTGAAGCTTTCTTT; CDR3 protein: CASSPHVNTEAFF
V gene: TRBV4-2; J gene: TRBJ1-4; clone size: .; D gene: TRBD1; CDR3 DNA: TGTGCCAGCAGCCAAGAATCAGGGGGGGATGAAAAACTGTTTTTT; CDR3 protein: CASSQESGGDEKLFF
V gene: TRBV10-3; J gene: TRBJ1-1; clone size: .; D gene: .; CDR3 DNA: TGTGCCATCAGTGATGTGTTTGGACGGTTGAACACTGAAGCTTTCTTT; CDR3 protein: CAISDVFGRLNTEAFF
V gene: TRBV4-1; J gene: TRBJ2-7; clone size: few; D gene: TRBD1; CDR3 DNA: TGCGCCAGCAGCCAGGTGGGACAGGCCGTCGGTGAGCAGTACTTC; CDR3 protein: CASSQVGQAVGEQYF
V gene: TRBV4-3; J gene: TRBJ2-2; clone size: many; D gene: TRBD2; CDR3 DNA: TGCGCCAGCAGCCCATCATTTAGCGGGGGGGCCTCACCCGGGGAGCTGTTTTTT; CDR3 protein: CASSPSFSGGASPGELFF
V gene: TRBV18; J gene: TRBJ1-5; clone size: .; D gene: TRBD1; CDR3 DNA: TGTGCCAGCTCCTCTTTTTCGGGACAGTCGGATCAGCCCCAGCATTTT; CDR3 protein: CASSSFSGQSDQPQHF
V gene: TRBV20-1; J gene: TRBJ2-7; clone size: few; D gene: TRBD2; CDR3 DNA: TGCAGTGCTAGTAGTCTAGCGGGAGTCAGGTCCTACGAGCAGTACTTC; CDR3 protein: CSASSLAGVRSYEQYF
V gene: TRBV4-3; J gene: TRBJ2-6; clone size: .; D gene: .; CDR3 DNA: TGCGCCAGCAGCCTCCAGGGGAAGACTGGGGCCAACGTCCTGACTTTC; CDR3 protein: CASSLQGKTGANVLTF
V gene: TRBV9; J gene: TRBJ1-1; clone size: many; D gene: .; CDR3 DNA: TGTGCCAGCAGCGTGTGGGCCCAGTCTGAAGCTTTCTTT; CDR3 protein: CASSVWAQSEAFF
V gene: TRBV12-3/TRBV12-4; J gene: TRBJ2-1; clone size: few; D gene: TRBD2; CDR3 DNA: TGTGCCAGCAGTATCGGACTAGCGGGGGCAAATGAGCAGTTCTTC; CDR3 protein: CASSIGLAGANEQFF
V gene: TRBV28; J gene: TRBJ2-1; clone size: .; D gene: .; CDR3 DNA: TGTGCCAGCAGTCACTACTTTTCTAATGAGCAGTTCTTC; CDR3 protein: CASSHYFSNEQFF
V gene: TRBV11-1; J gene: TRBJ2-7; clone size: few; D gene: .; CDR3 DNA: TGTGCCAGCAGCCCCCTATGGGGCGGGGACTCCTACGAGCAGTACTTC; CDR3 protein: CASSPLWGGDSYEQYF
V gene: TRBV6-1; J gene: TRBJ2-4; clone size: few; D gene: .; CDR3 DNA: TGTGCCAGCACTCTAGACCGGGGAGCCAAAAACATTCAGTACTTC; CDR3 protein: CASTLDRGAKNIQYF
V gene: TRBV5-1; J gene: TRBJ2-1; clone size: .; D gene: .; CDR3 DNA: TGCGCCAGCAGCGGGGGCGGGTTACCTTCCTACAATGAGCAGTTCTTC; CDR3 protein: CASSGGGLPSYNEQFF
V gene: TRBV5-4; J gene: TRBJ2-3; clone size: many; D gene: .; CDR3 DNA: TGTGCCAGCAGCTTGGACAGGGGGGGGGATACGCAGTATTTT; CDR3 protein: CASSLDRGGDTQYF
V gene: TRBV5-1; J gene: TRBJ2-2; clone size: few; D gene: TRBD1; CDR3 DNA: TGCGCCAGCAGCTCGGGGGGACAGGGGTCCACCGGGGAGCTGTTTTTT; CDR3 protein: CASSSGGQGSTGELFF
V gene: TRBV4-1; J gene: TRBJ2-3; clone size: .; D gene: .; CDR3 DNA: TGCGCCAGCAGCCAGAGCCTAAACACAGATACGCAGTATTTT; CDR3 protein: CASSQSLNTDTQYF
V gene: TRBV7-2; J gene: TRBJ2-7; clone size: .; D gene: TRBD1; CDR3 DNA: TGTGCCAGCAGCTTAGCAGGACAGGGTTGGAACGAGCAGTACTTC; CDR3 protein: CASSLAGQGWNEQYF
V gene: TRBV9; J gene: TRBJ2-7; clone size: medium-sized; D gene: .; CDR3 DNA: TGTGCCAGCATCCACGGACGGCGAAGTGGGTACGAGCAGTACTTC; CDR3 protein: CASIHGRRSGYEQYF
V gene: TRBV20-1; J gene: TRBJ1-1; clone size: .; D gene: TRBD1; CDR3 DNA: TGCAGTGCTAGGGGAGGGGGCGCGTTAGGCACTGAAGCTTTCTTT; CDR3 protein: CSARGGGALGTEAFF
V gene: TRBV5-1; J gene: TRBJ2-7; clone size: .; D gene: TRBD2; CDR3 DNA: TGCGCCAGCAGCTTGGTAGCTAGCGGAGACAACGAGCAGTACTTC; CDR3 protein: CASSLVASGDNEQYF
V gene: TRBV5-1; J gene: TRBJ2-5; clone size: .; D gene: TRBD2; CDR3 DNA: TGCGCCAGCAGCTTGGGGGACTACAACCAAGAGACCCAGTACTTC; CDR3 protein: CASSLGDYNQETQYF
V gene: TRBV20-1; J gene: TRBJ2-5; clone size: many; D gene: .; CDR3 DNA: TGCAGTGCTGGCCGGGGGGCGCGAGAGACCCAGTACTTC; CDR3 protein: CSAGRGARETQYF
V gene: TRBV7-2; J gene: TRBJ2-1; clone size: many; D gene: .; CDR3 DNA: TGTGCCAGCAGCTTAAATTACAATGAGCAGTTCTTC; CDR3 protein: CASSLNYNEQFF
V gene: TRBV4-3; J gene: TRBJ2-1; clone size: few; D gene: .; CDR3 DNA: TGCGCCAGCAGCCGAACAGGATACAATGAGCAGTTCTTC; CDR3 protein: CASSRTGYNEQFF
V gene: TRBV7-9; J gene: TRBJ1-1; clone size: .; D gene: .; CDR3 DNA: TGTGCCAGCAGCTTAGCTTTGGCGAACACTGAAGCTTTCTTT; CDR3 protein: CASSLALANTEAFF
V gene: TRBV25-1; J gene: TRBJ2-7; clone size: many; D gene: .; CDR3 DNA: TGTGCCAGCAGTGGTACAGGCTACGAGCAGTACTTC; CDR3 protein: CASSGTGYEQYF
V gene: TRBV6-5; J gene: TRBJ2-3; clone size: once; D gene: TRBD1; CDR3 DNA: TGTGCCAGCAGTTACTGGACAGGGGGGAGCACAGATACGCAGTATTTT; CDR3 protein: CASSYWTGGSTDTQYF
V gene: TRBV28; J gene: TRBJ1-6; clone size: many; D gene: TRBD1; CDR3 DNA: TGTGCCGGCCAGGGAGGGACAGGGGACCAATTCGGTTCACCCCTCCACTTT; CDR3 protein: CAGQGGTGDQFGSPLHF
V gene: TRBV29-1; J gene: TRBJ2-7; clone size: .; D gene: .; CDR3 DNA: TGCAGCGTTTTCCCCGAAGGCGCCTACGAGCAGTACTTC; CDR3 protein: CSVFPEGAYEQYF
V gene: TRBV12-3/TRBV12-4; J gene: TRBJ2-1; clone size: .; D gene: TRBD2; CDR3 DNA: TGTGCCTTCAGTTTAGGCTACGGGACTAGCGGGCATGACAATGAGCAGTTCTTC; CDR3 protein: CAFSLGYGTSGHDNEQFF
V gene: TRBV7-9; J gene: TRBJ1-4; clone size: many; D gene: .; CDR3 DNA: TGTGCCAGCAGCCCAACCTTCGACAGGTCGGAAAAACTGTTTTTT; CDR3 protein: CASSPTFDRSEKLFF